The clone carrying this T cell receptor (beta chain) was observed a handful of times. Its matching antigen is unknown. The germline gives CDR1 SGHRS, CDR2 YFSETQ. CDR3 length: 12 amino acids. V lost 2 bases to trimming and J lost 2 bases, with 1 base between them. Libraries were prepared by immunoSEQ multiplex PCR; TCRdb keeps only in-frame clonotypes and omits some of them. The repertoire holds 980 or so clones, with about two thirds as singletons. The sample belongs to a study of tissue T cells after allogeneic stem cell transplantation. Across the study: Pathologist review favored tissue samples showing histologically apparent lymphocytes.

General study findings and limits: In patients and mice, blood and spleen missed much of tissue repertoire. Anatomically similar tissues had similar TCR repertoires within each patient.

The clonotype originates from a female patient aged 35 to 75 with steroid-refractory graft-versus-host disease after an allogeneic stem cell transplant. Part of the T cells may come from the graft donor. This specimen consisted of esophageal tissue, obtained at autopsy. This chain uses TRBV5-1 with TRBJ1-4; D uncertain. As DNA, the CDR3 is TGCGCCAGCAGCTTCACTAATGAAAAACTGTTTTTT. It yields the protein CASSFTNEKLFF.